These 8 T cell receptor beta chains were sequenced from one sample in a study of CD8 T cells in ankylosing spondylitis. Study-wide points: It appeared that ankylosing spondylitis blood was characterized by a TCR beta motif of under ten highly homologous variants.

TCRdb used MiXCR to reprocess the 5' RACE reads, holding one entry per CDR3 protein. The table has 800,000 to 900,000 distinct CDR3 sequences, about 10% seen once. Their specific antigens are unknown. Sequenced: blood, either unsorted or a sorted T cell fraction (not recorded which). These receptors all stem from a male donor with ankylosing spondylitis.

This clonotype has just a few counts. The gene calls are TRBV6-2 or TRBV6-3 and TRBJ1-5; maybe TRBD1 (5 bases). Germline CDR1 and CDR2: MNHEY and SVGEGT. The CDR3 runs 15 residues. The germline V and J ends were trimmed by 7 bases and 6 bases, with 19 bases remaining between them. As DNA, the CDR3 is TGTGCCAGCACGATCGCCCCGGACACTCGTCAGCCCCAGCATTTT. This encodes CASTIAPDTRQPQHF.

The table lists this clonotype with a few counts. The chain links TRBV7-9 to TRBJ1-1, with unresolved D. CDR1 SEHNR and CDR2 FQNEAQ come from the germline V gene (reference sequence). The CDR3 is 15 residues long. V lost 2 bases, J lost 3 bases, and 13 bases lay in between. CDR3 in DNA: TGTGCCAGCAGCTTAACCCGGGTTCGAGACACTGAAGCTTTCTTT. Its translation is CASSLTRVRDTEAFF.

This clonotype has more than one count but fewer than ten. The chain carries TRBV6-2 or TRBV6-3 and TRBJ2-5, with D perhaps TRBD1 (5 bases). Trimming shortened V by 7 bases and J by 7 bases, and 16 bases separated the two germline ends. The CDR3 length is 13 residues. Germline V gene data show CDR1 as MNHEY and CDR2 as SVGEGT. CDR3 region: CASTDRRGGTQYF. CDR3 nucleotide sequence: TGTGCCAGCACCGACCGAAGGGGCGGGACCCAGTACTTC.

The chain combines TRBV5-1 with TRBJ2-7; 9 bases match TRBD1. Unmatched junction bases numbered 15, after V lost 7 bases and J lost 7 bases. Per the germline V gene, CDR1 is SGHRS and CDR2 is YFSETQ. The CDR3 runs 15 residues. CDR3 region: CASLEPGQGNGEQYF. CDR3 sequence (DNA): TGCGCCAGCTTGGAGCCGGGACAGGGAAACGGGGAGCAGTACTTC.

This clonotype was detected a few times. V usage is TRBV9 and J usage is TRBJ1-6, with TRBD1 matching over 8 bases. CDR1 and CDR2 from the germline V gene are SGDLS and YYNGEE. After removal of 7 bases from V and 1 base from J, the junction contained 13 bases not matched to a gene. This CDR3 has 18 amino acids. Here the CDR3 DNA reads TGTGCCAGCCATAAAGGACAGGGACCTCAATCCTATAATTCACCCCTCCACTTT. Its translation is CASHKGQGPQSYNSPLHF.

This clonotype was seen a handful of times. The rearrangement links TRBV7-2 to TRBJ2-7, with 11 bases lining up with TRBD1. Germline loops: CDR1 SGHTA, CDR2 FQGNSA. This CDR3 contains 16 residues. V lost 1 base and J lost 6; bases outside the gene matches: 8. The CDR3 bases are TGTGCCAGCAGCTTAGTGGGTGGGACAGGGGGAGTCGAGCAGTACTTC. Residues: CASSLVGGTGGVEQYF.

This clonotype was observed a handful of times. The rearrangement joins TRBV20-1 to TRBJ2-5, with 14 nucleotides matching TRBD2. Germline CDR1 DFQATT, CDR2 SNEGSKA (reference sequence). V was pared by 6 bases and J by 4 bases, with 4 bases of the junction left unmatched. The CDR3 length is 14 residues. The CDR3 spells CSARLAGGGETQYF. CDR3 nucleotides: TGCAGTGCAAGACTAGCGGGAGGGGGAGAGACCCAGTACTTC.

The CDR3 sequence: CASSLRVAGPLGEQYF. The CDR3 bases are TGCGCCAGCAGCTTGAGAGTAGCGGGACCCCTGGGCGAGCAGTACTTC. This rearrangement joins TRBV5-1 to TRBJ2-7, with 8 bases lining up with TRBD2. The V and J ends lost 1 base and 6 bases, in that order; junction bases with no gene match: 12. The germline V gene has CDR1 SGHRS and CDR2 YFSETQ. The CDR3 has 16 residues.